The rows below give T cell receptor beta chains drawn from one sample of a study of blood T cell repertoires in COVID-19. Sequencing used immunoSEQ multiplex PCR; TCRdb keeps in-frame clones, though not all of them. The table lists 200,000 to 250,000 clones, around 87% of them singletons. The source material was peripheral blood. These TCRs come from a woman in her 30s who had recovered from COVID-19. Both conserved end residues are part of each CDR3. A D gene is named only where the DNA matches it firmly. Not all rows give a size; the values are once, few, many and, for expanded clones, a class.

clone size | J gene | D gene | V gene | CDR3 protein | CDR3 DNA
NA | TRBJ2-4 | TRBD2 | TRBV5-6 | CASSSGGYQNIQYF | TGTGCCAGCAGCTCCGGGGGGTACCAGAACATTCAGTACTTC
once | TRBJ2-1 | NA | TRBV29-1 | CSVFPGEINEQFF | TGCAGCGTTTTTCCGGGGGAGATCAATGAGCAGTTCTTC
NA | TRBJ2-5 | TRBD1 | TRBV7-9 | CASSVDRELKTQYF | TGTGCCAGCAGCGTGGACAGGGAGTTGAAGACCCAGTACTTC
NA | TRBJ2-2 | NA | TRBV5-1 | CASSLVLNTGELFF | TGCGCCAGCAGCTTGGTCCTGAACACCGGGGAGCTGTTTTTT
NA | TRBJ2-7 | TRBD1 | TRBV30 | CAWSTYTGGYEQYF | TGTGCCTGGAGTACGTACACAGGGGGCTACGAGCAGTACTTC
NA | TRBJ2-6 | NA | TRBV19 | CASIQPKEGTGANVLTF | TGTGCCAGTATACAACCTAAAGAGGGAACTGGGGCCAACGTCCTGACTTTC
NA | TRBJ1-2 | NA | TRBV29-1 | CSVEDPRGDYGYTF | TGCAGCGTTGAAGATCCACGCGGGGACTATGGCTACACCTTC
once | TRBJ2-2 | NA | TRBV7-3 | CASGQNTGELFF | TGTGCCAGCGGGCAAAACACCGGGGAGCTGTTTTTT
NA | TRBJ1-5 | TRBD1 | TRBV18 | CASSPGTGSNQPQHF | TGTGCCAGCTCACCCGGGACAGGTAGCAATCAGCCCCAGCATTTT
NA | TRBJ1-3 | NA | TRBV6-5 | CASTPFQGTGNTIYF | TGTGCCAGCACACCATTCCAGGGGACTGGAAACACCATATATTTT
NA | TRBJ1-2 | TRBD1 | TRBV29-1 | CSTRVTGYGYTF | TGCAGCACGAGGGTGACAGGGTATGGCTACACCTTC
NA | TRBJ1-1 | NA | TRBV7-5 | CARSLNTSQGYRSEAFF | TGTGCCAGAAGCTTAAATACTTCGCAGGGGTATAGGTCTGAAGCTTTCTTT
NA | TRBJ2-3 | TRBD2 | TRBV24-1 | CATSDPSGAGRDTQYF | TGTGCCACCAGTGATCCCAGTGGAGCGGGGAGGGATACGCAGTATTTT
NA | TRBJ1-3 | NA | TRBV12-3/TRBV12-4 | CASSTGPGNTIYF | TGTGCCAGCAGTACAGGTCCGGGAAACACCATATATTTT
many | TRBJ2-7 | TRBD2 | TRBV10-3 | CAISEYASGTKYF | TGTGCCATCAGTGAGTATGCTAGCGGGACCAAATACTTC
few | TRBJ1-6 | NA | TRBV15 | CATSRDLGASSYNSPLHF | TGTGCCACCAGCAGAGATCTGGGGGCGAGCTCCTATAATTCACCCCTCCACTTT
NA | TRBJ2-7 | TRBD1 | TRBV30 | CAWSTGQSYEQYF | TGTGCCTGGAGTACGGGACAGAGCTACGAGCAGTACTTC
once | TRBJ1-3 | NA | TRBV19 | CASSALTGKTGNTIYF | TGTGCCAGTAGTGCCCTTACAGGGAAAACTGGAAACACCATATATTTT
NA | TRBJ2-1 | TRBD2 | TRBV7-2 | CASSSDPSSGGSKFF | TGTGCCAGCAGCTCCGACCCATCAAGCGGGGGGAGTAAGTTCTTC
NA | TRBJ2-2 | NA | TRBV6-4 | CASSPGSGELFF | TGTGCCAGCTCCCCAGGGTCCGGGGAGCTGTTTTTT
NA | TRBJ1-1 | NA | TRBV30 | CASTGGTEAFF | TGTGCCTCGACAGGTGGAACTGAAGCTTTCTTT
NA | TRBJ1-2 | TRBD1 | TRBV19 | CASSGQGAEFGYTF | TGTGCCAGTAGTGGACAGGGGGCGGAATTTGGCTACACCTTC
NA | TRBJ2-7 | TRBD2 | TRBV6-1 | CASSEARNWGGLYEQYF | TGTGCCAGCAGTGAAGCGCGGAATTGGGGGGGACTCTACGAGCAGTACTTC
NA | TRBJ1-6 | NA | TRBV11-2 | CASSLALARSSYNSPLHF | TGTGCCAGCAGCTTAGCTCTCGCCCGCAGCTCCTATAATTCACCCCTCCACTTT
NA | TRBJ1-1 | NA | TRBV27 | CASSLFGTQEAFF | TGTGCCAGCAGTTTATTCGGGACTCAGGAGGCTTTCTTT
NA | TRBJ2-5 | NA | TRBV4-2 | CASSQVLPRGGGIETQYF | TGTGCCAGCAGCCAAGTTCTCCCCAGAGGGGGGGGAATAGAGACCCAGTACTTC
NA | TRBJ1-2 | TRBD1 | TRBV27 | CASGQGANYGYTF | TGTGCCAGTGGACAGGGGGCGAACTATGGCTACACCTTC
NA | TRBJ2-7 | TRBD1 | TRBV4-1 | CASSLPGTGAGEQYF | TGCGCCAGCAGCCTCCCCGGGACAGGGGCCGGCGAGCAGTACTTC
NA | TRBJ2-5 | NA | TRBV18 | CASSQRLQETQYF | TGTGCCAGCTCACAACGACTACAAGAGACCCAGTACTTC
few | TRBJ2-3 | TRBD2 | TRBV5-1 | CATDLDGGSTDTQYF | TGCGCCACCGACCTTGACGGGGGGAGCACAGATACGCAGTATTTT
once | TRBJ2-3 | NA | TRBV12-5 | CASGLSLTDTQYF | TGTGCTAGTGGTTTGTCCCTCACAGATACGCAGTATTTT
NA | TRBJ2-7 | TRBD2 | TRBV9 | CASSVGSSGGTYEQYF | TGTGCCAGCAGCGTAGGGTCTAGCGGGGGGACCTACGAGCAGTACTTC
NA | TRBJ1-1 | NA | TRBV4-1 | CASSQGVGGGPEAFF | TGCGCCAGCAGCCAGGGAGTAGGGGGTGGCCCTGAAGCTTTCTTT
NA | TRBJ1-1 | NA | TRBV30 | CAWSARGTEAFF | TGTGCCTGGAGTGCCAGGGGTACTGAAGCTTTCTTT
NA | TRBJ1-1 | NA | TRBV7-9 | CASSPDDKNTEAFF | TGTGCCAGCAGCCCTGATGACAAGAACACTGAAGCTTTCTTT
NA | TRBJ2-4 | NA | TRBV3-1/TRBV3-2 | CASSQAAGLAKNIQYF | TGTGCCAGCAGCCAAGCAGCAGGGCTTGCCAAAAACATTCAGTACTTC